This TCR beta chain was found in a study of blood T cell repertoires in COVID-19. V was shortened by 9 bases and J by 3 bases, with 11 bases between the two germline ends. The length of the CDR3 is 12 residues. CDR1 and CDR2 from the germline V gene are MNHEY and SVGAGI. This clone is a singleton in its sample. Assay: immunoSEQ multiplex PCR; the TCRdb copy retains only in-frame clones and omits some. The sample has hundreds of thousands of clones, roughly 90% seen once. Seattle's cohort entered during active infection and was followed longitudinally. The source material was peripheral blood. The source is a woman aged 70 to 79 with COVID-19, enrolled during active disease. The rearrangement joins TRBV6-5 to TRBJ2-5, with D tentatively TRBD1 (6 bases). The CDR3 region has the DNA TGTGCCAGTAAGACAGGTGAAGAGACCCAGTACTTC. It codes for CASKTGEETQYF.